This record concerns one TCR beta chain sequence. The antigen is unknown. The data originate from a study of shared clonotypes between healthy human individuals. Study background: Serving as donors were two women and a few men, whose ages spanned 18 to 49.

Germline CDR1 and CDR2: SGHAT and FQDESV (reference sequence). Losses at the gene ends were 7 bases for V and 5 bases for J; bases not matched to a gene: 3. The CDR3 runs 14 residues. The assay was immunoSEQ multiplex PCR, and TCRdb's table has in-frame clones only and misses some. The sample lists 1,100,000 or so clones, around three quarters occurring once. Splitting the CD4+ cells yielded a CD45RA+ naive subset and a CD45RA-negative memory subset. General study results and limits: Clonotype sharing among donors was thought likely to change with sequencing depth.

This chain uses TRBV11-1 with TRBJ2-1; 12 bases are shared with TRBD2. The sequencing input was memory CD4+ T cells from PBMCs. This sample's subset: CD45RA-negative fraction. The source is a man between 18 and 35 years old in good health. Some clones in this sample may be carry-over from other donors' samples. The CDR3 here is CASTRTSGNNEQFF. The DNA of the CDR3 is TGTGCCAGCACCAGGACTAGCGGGAACAATGAGCAGTTCTTC.